Listed below are T cell receptor beta chains from one sample, sequenced in a study of blood T cell repertoires in COVID-19. Sequenced by immunoSEQ multiplex PCR; TCRdb stores in-frame clones only, minus some. Of fewer than 250,000 clones in the sample, around four fifths were seen once. Sequenced input: peripheral blood. These receptors were taken from a man aged 45-60 years with acute or convalescent COVID-19. Each CDR3 is given with its conserved first and last residue. D genes are given only for firm matches. Clone size is given for some rows only: seen once, a few or many times, or a class if the clone is expanded.

cdr3_aa: CASSYRTGPLAKNIQYF
cdr3_nt: TGTGCCAGCAGTTACCGGACAGGGCCTCTAGCCAAAAACATTCAGTACTTC
clone_size: .
cdr3_length: 17
v_call: TRBV6-2/TRBV6-3
d_call: TRBD1
j_call: TRBJ2-4

cdr3_aa: CASSVALGGVQETQYF
cdr3_nt: TGTGCCAGCAGCGTAGCCCTAGGGGGGGTGCAAGAGACCCAGTACTTC
clone_size: .
cdr3_length: 16
v_call: TRBV9
d_call: .
j_call: TRBJ2-5

cdr3_aa: CASSQGLAAEQYF
cdr3_nt: TGTGCCAGCAGCCAAGGACTAGCGGCCGAGCAGTACTTC
clone_size: once
cdr3_length: 13
v_call: TRBV27
d_call: TRBD2
j_call: TRBJ2-7

cdr3_aa: CASSEFYGRLYEQYF
cdr3_nt: TGTGCCAGCAGTGAGTTCTATGGCAGACTATACGAGCAGTACTTC
clone_size: once
cdr3_length: 15
v_call: TRBV2
d_call: .
j_call: TRBJ2-7

cdr3_aa: CATSVSGGTDTQYF
cdr3_nt: TGTGCCACCAGTGTTAGCGGAGGCACAGATACGCAGTATTTT
clone_size: .
cdr3_length: 14
v_call: TRBV24-1
d_call: .
j_call: TRBJ2-3

cdr3_aa: CATRTGIGEKLFF
cdr3_nt: TGTGCCACCCGGACGGGGATAGGTGAAAAACTGTTTTTT
clone_size: .
cdr3_length: 13
v_call: TRBV19
d_call: .
j_call: TRBJ1-4

cdr3_aa: CASSPLDRSFSYGYTF
cdr3_nt: TGTGCCAGTAGTCCTCTGGACAGGAGCTTCTCCTATGGCTACACCTTC
clone_size: .
cdr3_length: 16
v_call: TRBV19
d_call: TRBD1
j_call: TRBJ1-2

cdr3_aa: CASSPMRSDSPLHF
cdr3_nt: TGTGCCAGCAGTCCGATGAGGTCGGATTCACCCCTCCACTTT
clone_size: .
cdr3_length: 14
v_call: TRBV3-1/TRBV3-2
d_call: .
j_call: TRBJ1-6

cdr3_aa: CATSRDQVGNQPQHF
cdr3_nt: TGTGCCACCAGCAGAGACCAGGTAGGCAATCAGCCCCAGCATTTT
clone_size: .
cdr3_length: 15
v_call: TRBV15
d_call: .
j_call: TRBJ1-5

cdr3_aa: CASNFGGHYNEQFF
cdr3_nt: TGTGCCAGCAATTTCGGGGGGCATTACAATGAGCAGTTCTTC
clone_size: once
cdr3_length: 14
v_call: TRBV9
d_call: .
j_call: TRBJ2-1

cdr3_aa: CASSQRISGCTDTQYF
cdr3_nt: TGCGCCAGCAGTCAACGGATTAGCGGGTGCACAGATACGCAGTATTTT
clone_size: .
cdr3_length: 16
v_call: TRBV23-1
d_call: TRBD2
j_call: TRBJ2-3

cdr3_aa: CAIMGSGDEQFF
cdr3_nt: TGTGCCATCATGGGGAGCGGGGATGAGCAGTTCTTC
clone_size: .
cdr3_length: 12
v_call: TRBV10-3
d_call: TRBD2
j_call: TRBJ2-1

cdr3_aa: CASKELGRTEAFF
cdr3_nt: TGTGCCAGCAAAGAATTAGGGAGGACTGAAGCTTTCTTT
clone_size: .
cdr3_length: 13
v_call: TRBV12-3/TRBV12-4
d_call: .
j_call: TRBJ1-1

cdr3_aa: CASSQRDSGGSYGYTF
cdr3_nt: TGCGCCAGCAGCCAACGCGACTCAGGGGGTTCTTATGGCTACACCTTC
clone_size: once
cdr3_length: 16
v_call: TRBV4-1
d_call: TRBD1
j_call: TRBJ1-2

cdr3_aa: CASRVSVSRYEQYF
cdr3_nt: TGTGCCAGCAGAGTCAGCGTCTCTCGCTACGAGCAGTACTTC
clone_size: .
cdr3_length: 14
v_call: TRBV21-1
d_call: .
j_call: TRBJ2-7